This record covers a single T cell receptor beta chain. Clones were sequenced by immunoSEQ multiplex PCR, and TCRdb holds only the in-frame ones, with some missing. Of under 50,000 clones listed, around 92% are singletons. The data were taken from a study of T cell changes during pregnancy in multiple sclerosis. The CDR3 has 14 residues. The trim removed 2 bases at V and 5 bases at J, leaving 3 bases unmatched. CDR1 and CDR2 from the germline V gene are SGHVS and FQNEAQ. This specimen consisted of CD8+ T cells from peripheral blood mononuclear cells, obtained before pregnancy. The receptor was derived from a female donor with multiple sclerosis, enrolled in a pregnancy study. The chain links TRBV7-8 to TRBJ1-5, with 7 bases fitting TRBD1. CDR3: CASSLLRGHQPQHF. CDR3 DNA sequence: TGTGCCAGCAGCTTATTGAGGGGGCATCAGCCCCAGCATTTT.